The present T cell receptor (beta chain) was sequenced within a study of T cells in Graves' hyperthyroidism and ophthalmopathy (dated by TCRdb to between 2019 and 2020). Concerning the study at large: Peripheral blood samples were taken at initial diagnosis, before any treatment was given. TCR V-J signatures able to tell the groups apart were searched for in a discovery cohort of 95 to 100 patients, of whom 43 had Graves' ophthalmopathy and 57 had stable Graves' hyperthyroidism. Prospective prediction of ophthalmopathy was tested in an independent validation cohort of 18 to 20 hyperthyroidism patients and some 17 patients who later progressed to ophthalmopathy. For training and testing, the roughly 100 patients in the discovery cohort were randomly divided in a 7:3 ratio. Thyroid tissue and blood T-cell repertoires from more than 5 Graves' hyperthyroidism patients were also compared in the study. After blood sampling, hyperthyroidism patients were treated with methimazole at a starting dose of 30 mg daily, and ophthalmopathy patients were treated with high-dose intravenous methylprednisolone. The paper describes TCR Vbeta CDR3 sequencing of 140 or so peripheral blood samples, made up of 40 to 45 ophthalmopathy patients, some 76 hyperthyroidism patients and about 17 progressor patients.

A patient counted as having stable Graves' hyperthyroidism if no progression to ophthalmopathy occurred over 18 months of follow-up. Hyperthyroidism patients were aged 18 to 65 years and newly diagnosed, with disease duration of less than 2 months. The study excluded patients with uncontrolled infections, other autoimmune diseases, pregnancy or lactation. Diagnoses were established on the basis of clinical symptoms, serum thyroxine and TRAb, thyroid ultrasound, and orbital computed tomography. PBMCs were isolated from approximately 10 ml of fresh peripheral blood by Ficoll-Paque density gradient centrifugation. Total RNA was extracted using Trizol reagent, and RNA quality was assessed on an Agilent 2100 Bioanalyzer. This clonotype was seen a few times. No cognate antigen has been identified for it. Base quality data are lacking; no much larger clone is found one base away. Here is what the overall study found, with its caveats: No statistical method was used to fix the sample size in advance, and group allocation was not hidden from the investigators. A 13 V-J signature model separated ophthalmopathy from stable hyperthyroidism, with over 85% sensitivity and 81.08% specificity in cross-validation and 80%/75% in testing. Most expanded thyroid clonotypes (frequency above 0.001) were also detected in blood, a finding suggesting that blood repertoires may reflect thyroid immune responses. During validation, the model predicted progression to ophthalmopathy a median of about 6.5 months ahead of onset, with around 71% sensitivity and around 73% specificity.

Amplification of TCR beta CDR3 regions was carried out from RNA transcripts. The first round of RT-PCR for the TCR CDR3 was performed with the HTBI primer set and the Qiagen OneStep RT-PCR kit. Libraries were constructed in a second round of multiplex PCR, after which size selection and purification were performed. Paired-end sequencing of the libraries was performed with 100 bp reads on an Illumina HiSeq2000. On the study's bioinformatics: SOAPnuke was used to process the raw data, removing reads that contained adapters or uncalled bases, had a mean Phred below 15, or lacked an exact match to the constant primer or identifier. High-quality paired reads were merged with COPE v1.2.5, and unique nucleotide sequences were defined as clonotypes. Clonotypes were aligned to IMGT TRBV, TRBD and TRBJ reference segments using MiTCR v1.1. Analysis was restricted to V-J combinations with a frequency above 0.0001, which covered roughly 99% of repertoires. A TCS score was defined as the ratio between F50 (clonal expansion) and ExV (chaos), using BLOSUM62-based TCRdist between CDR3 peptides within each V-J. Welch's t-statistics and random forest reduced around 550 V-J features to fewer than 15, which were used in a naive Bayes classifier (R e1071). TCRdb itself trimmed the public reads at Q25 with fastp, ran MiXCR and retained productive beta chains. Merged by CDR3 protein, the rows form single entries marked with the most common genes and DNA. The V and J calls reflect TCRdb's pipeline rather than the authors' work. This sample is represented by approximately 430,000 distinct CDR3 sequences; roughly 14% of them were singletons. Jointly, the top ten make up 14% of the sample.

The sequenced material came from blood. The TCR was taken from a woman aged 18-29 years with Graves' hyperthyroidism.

The CDR3 region: CATSASPNEKLFF. The DNA is TGTGCCACCAGCGCAAGCCCTAATGAAAAACTGTTTTTT. The V and J segments used are TRBV15 and TRBJ1-4; the D gene assignment is ambiguous. CDR1 and CDR2 (LNHNV, YYDKDF) derive from the germline V gene (reference sequence). From the cysteine up to the phenylalanine, the CDR3 has a length of 13 residues. Just the 39-base CDR3 DNA is kept, in frame starting at base 1. At the junction V is shortened by 5 bases and J by 3 bases, with 7 bases in between.